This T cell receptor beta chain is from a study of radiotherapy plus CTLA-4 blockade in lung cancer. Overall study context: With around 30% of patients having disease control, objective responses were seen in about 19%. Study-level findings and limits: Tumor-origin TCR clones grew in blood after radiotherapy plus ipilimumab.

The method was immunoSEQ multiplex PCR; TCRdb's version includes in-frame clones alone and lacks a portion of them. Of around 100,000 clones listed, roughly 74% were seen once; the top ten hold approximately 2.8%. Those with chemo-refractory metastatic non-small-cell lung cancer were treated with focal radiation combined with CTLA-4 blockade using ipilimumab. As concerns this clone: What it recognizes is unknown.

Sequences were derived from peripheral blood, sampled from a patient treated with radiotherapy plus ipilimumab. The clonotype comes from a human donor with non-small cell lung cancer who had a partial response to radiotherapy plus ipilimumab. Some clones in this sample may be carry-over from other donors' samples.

This CDR3 reads CASSGRQSIVSDTQYF. Written as DNA, the CDR3 is TGTGCCAGCAGCGGAAGACAGAGCATAGTTTCGGATACGCAGTATTTT. V is TRBV7-2 and J is TRBJ2-3; tentative D call: TRBD1 (5 bases). CDR3 size: 16 residues. With 5 bases removed from V and 6 bases from J, the gap between germline ends came to 21 bases. CDR1 is SGHTA and CDR2 is FQGNSA in the germline V gene. The whole variable domain, remainder taken from reference TRBV7-2 and TRBJ2-3, is GAGVSQSPSNKVTEKGKDVELRCDPISGHTALYWYRQSLGQGLEFLIYFQGNSAPDKSGLPSDRFSAERTGGSVSTLTIQRTQQEDSAVYLCASSGRQSIVSDTQYFGPGTRLTVL.